The source of this T cell receptor beta chain is a study of T-cell memory formation after mild COVID-19. The CDR3 consists of 15 residues. Per germline, CDR1 MGHRA and CDR2 YSYEKL. J gave up 7 bases and V 4 bases, and 10 bases lay outside the gene matches. It was 5'RACE with constant-segment primers that produced the TCR alpha and TCR beta cDNA libraries, which carried sample barcodes and UMIs. TCRdb ran MiXCR on the 5' RACE reads and lists one entry per CDR3 protein. The data show 450,000 or so distinct CDR3 sequences, with 15% to 25% seen just once and approximately 8.1% held by the top ten. Study-level results: The second-wave clones peaking on day 37 were not confirmed as SARS-CoV-2-specific. CM and EM subsets held most contracting CD4+ clones; EMRA held CD8+ ones.

A word on this clonotype: Its antigen remains unidentified.

The rearrangement joins TRBV4-1 to TRBJ2-1, with 7 bases fitting TRBD2. Specimen: PBMCs or a T cell subset sorted from them (not recorded which). This receptor was taken from an adult woman who had mild COVID-19 (a few samples of this study predate the infection). Cell type and time point are not known. CDR3 coding DNA: TGCGCCAGCAGCCCCACTAGCGCGAACAATAATGAGCAGTTCTTC. Protein sequence: CASSPTSANNNEQFF.